The T cell receptor beta chain described here comes from a study of somatic mutations in cytotoxic T cells in rheumatoid arthritis. This CDR3 has 12 residues. Germline CDR1 reads SGHAT; CDR2 reads FQNNGV. Sequencing was performed with immunoSEQ multiplex PCR; in TCRdb, only in-frame clones are kept and a portion is missing. The sample has about 15,000 clones; 70% to 75% are singletons. The clonotype originates from an adult with rheumatoid arthritis. The chain joins TRBV11-2 to TRBJ2-5; D is unclear. The J call is in doubt because the DNA end fits TRBJ2-7 better. The source material was CD8+ T cells sorted from blood. CDR3 sequence reads: CASSLVSHEQYF. CDR3 nucleotide sequence: TGTGCCAGCAGCTTAGTTAGCCACGAGCAGTACTTC.